This T cell receptor beta chain was captured in a study of a mutant IDH1 vaccine in newly diagnosed glioma. As to this clone: What it binds is unknown.

Per the germline V gene, CDR1 is SGHKS and CDR2 is YYEKEE (reference sequence). There are 14 residues in the CDR3. V was cut by 0 bases and J by 0 bases, with 6 bases left in between. This sample's time point: week 5, during vaccination. Alongside topical imiquimod, each dose of vaccine comprised 300 ug of mutant IDH1 20-mer peptide. This table comes from immunoSEQ multiplex PCR, and its TCRdb copy is limited to in-frame clones, with some not included. The table has around 50,000 clones, 85% to 90% seen once. The sample here was PBMCs, taken from a glioma patient whose treatment included an IDH1 peptide vaccine. This receptor was taken from a middle-aged woman with glioma. The V call is TRBV5-5, the J call TRBJ1-1; unclear D gene. CDR3: CASSLDRVNTEAFF. Written as DNA, the CDR3 is TGTGCCAGCAGCTTGGACAGAGTGAACACTGAAGCTTTCTTT.